This is a list of T cell receptor beta chains from one sample in a study of neurological immune-mediated disorders. TCRdb re-derived calls from the 5' RACE reads in MiXCR, one entry per CDR3 protein. The table shows roughly 52,000 distinct CDR3 sequences, with under 5% occurring only once. Material for sequencing was CD4+ T cells from blood. Receptors originate from a woman aged 40 to 49 with multiple sclerosis. The CDR3 runs from the conserved cysteine through the conserved F or W.

J: TRBJ1-2; V: TRBV18; CDR3: CASSPISGTGDYGYTF
J: TRBJ1-4; V: TRBV6-5; CDR3: CASREGGPRREKLFF
J: TRBJ1-2; V: TRBV7-9; CDR3: CASSAAGPDNYGYTF
J: TRBJ1-4; V: TRBV10-3; CDR3: CAIRAGTVNEKLFF
J: TRBJ1-3; V: TRBV5-1; CDR3: CASSLIRGATIYF
J: TRBJ2-3; V: TRBV5-5; CDR3: CASSEFRGDTQYF
J: TRBJ1-4; V: TRBV3-1; CDR3: CASSQHPTAQGKLFF
J: TRBJ2-2; V: TRBV5-1; CDR3: CASSLEPGTNTGELFF
J: TRBJ1-5; V: TRBV7-9; CDR3: CASSLTGSPDQPQHF
J: TRBJ2-1; V: TRBV7-3; CDR3: CASSSHRLAEQFF
J: TRBJ1-2; V: TRBV20-1; CDR3: CSASSTGQGYTF
J: TRBJ1-1; V: TRBV10-3; CDR3: CAIRRQRENTEAFF
J: TRBJ2-2; V: TRBV18; CDR3: CASSPPGARDTGELFF
J: TRBJ2-3; V: TRBV7-9; CDR3: CASSLTGGITDTQYF
J: TRBJ1-2; V: TRBV6-1; CDR3: CASSLGDSSITNYGYTF
J: TRBJ2-2; V: TRBV2; CDR3: CASSEWRGTGELFF
J: TRBJ2-2; V: TRBV12-3/TRBV12-4; CDR3: CATTPGGFSTGELFF
J: TRBJ1-1; V: TRBV5-1; CDR3: CASSPLPGSDTEAFF
J: TRBJ2-6; V: TRBV13; CDR3: CASSLRPRQGRTGANVLTF
J: TRBJ2-7; V: TRBV5-1; CDR3: CASSLDARTGTYEQYF
J: TRBJ1-2; V: TRBV7-9; CDR3: CASSHPGPGGYTF
J: TRBJ1-2; V: TRBV7-9; CDR3: CASRRTGYGYGYTF
J: TRBJ2-5; V: TRBV4-1; CDR3: CASSQDPYSAGETQYF
J: TRBJ1-2; V: TRBV6-6; CDR3: CASTLGGLEGYTF
J: TRBJ2-1; V: TRBV5-1; CDR3: CASSLARPYNEQFF
J: TRBJ2-1; V: TRBV29-1; CDR3: CSVEEGTSGNEQFF
J: TRBJ2-3; V: TRBV5-1; CDR3: CASSLAGSTDTQYF